This T cell receptor beta chain was identified in a study of cytomegalovirus exposure and HLA in healthy donors. About the research overall: T cells numbering about 179 million yielded more than 100 million unique TCR beta sequences in an earlier analysis. Findings and limits, study-wide: The study recorded about 150 TCR beta chains that were cytomegalovirus-associated. A further, later analysis showed that HLA-associated TCR beta chains (compared with equally common others) were more clonally expanded. Some V segments could not be told apart, so they were left out, TRBV6-2 and TRBV6-3 among them.

J gave up 6 bases and V 2 bases, and 7 bases lay outside the gene matches. Germline-derived CDR1 and CDR2 are GTSNPN and SVGIG (reference sequence). This CDR3 comprises 13 residues. To note about this clone: Its target is unknown.

Primers: 60 Vbeta forward and 13 Jbeta reverse. Sequenced by immunoSEQ multiplex PCR; TCRdb stores in-frame clones only, minus some. The table shows under 150,000 clones, with 74% occurring only once. The sequencing sample was made of PBMCs. The chain links TRBV30 to TRBJ2-7; 7 bases match TRBD2. The sequence was obtained from a middle-aged woman in good health and CMV-seropositive. Written as DNA, the CDR3 is TGTGCCTGGAGTAGGACTAGATGGGGCGAGCAGTACTTC. It yields the protein CAWSRTRWGEQYF. Using reference TRBV30 and TRBJ2-7 for the parts outside the CDR3, the full variable domain is SQTIHQWPATLVQPVGSPLSLECTVEGTSNPNLYWYRQAAGRGLQLLFYSVGIGQISSEVPQNLSASRPQDRQFILSSKKLLLSDSGFYLCAWSRTRWGEQYFGPGTRLTVT.